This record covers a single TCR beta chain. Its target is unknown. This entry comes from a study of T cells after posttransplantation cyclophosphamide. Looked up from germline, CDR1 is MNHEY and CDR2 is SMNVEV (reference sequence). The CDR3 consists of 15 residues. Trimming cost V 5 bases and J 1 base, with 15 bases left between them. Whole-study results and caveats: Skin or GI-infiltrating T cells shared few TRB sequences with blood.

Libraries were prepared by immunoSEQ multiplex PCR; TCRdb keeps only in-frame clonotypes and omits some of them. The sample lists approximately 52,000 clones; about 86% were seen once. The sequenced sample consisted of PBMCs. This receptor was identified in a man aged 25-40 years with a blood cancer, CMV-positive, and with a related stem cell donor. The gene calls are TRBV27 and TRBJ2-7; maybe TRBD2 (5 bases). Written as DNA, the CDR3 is TGTGCCAGCAGTCCTTTCCCGACGGGGTCCTACGAGCAGTACTTC. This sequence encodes CASSPFPTGSYEQYF.